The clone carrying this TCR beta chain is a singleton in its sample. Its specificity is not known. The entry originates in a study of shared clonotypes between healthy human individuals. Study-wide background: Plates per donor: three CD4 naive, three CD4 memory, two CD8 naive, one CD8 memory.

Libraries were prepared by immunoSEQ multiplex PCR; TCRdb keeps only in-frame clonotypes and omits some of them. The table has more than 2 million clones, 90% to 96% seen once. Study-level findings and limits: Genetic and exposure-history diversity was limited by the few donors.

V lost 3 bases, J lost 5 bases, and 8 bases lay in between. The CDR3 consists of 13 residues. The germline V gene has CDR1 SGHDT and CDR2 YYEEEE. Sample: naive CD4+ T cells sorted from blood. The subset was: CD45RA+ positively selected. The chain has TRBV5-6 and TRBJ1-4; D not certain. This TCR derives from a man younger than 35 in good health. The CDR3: CASSSEVNEKLFF. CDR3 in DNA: TGTGCCAGCAGCTCGGAGGTGAATGAAAAACTGTTTTTT.